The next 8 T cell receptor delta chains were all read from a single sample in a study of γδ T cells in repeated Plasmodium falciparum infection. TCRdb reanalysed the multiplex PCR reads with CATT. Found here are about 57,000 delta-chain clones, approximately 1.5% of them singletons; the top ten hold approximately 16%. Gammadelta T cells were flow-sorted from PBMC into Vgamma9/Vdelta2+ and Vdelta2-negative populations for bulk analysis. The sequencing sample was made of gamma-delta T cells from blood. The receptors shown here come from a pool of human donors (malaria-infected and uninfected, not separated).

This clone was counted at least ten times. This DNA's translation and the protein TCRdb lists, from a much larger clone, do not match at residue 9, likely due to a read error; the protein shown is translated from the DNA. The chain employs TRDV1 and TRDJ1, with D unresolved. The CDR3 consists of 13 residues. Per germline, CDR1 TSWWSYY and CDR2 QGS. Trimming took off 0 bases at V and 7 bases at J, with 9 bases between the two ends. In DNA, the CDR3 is TGTGCTCTTGGGGAACTATTCGTGGGTAAACTCATCTTT. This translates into CALGELFVGKLIF.

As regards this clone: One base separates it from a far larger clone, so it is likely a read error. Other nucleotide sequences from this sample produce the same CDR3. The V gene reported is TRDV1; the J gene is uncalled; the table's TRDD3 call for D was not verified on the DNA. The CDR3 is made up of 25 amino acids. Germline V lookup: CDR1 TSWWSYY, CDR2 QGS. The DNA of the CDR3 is TGTGCTCTTGGGGAACGAGGGCTCCTACGCGATACTGGGGGGTACGGGCATACAAACACCGATAAACTCATCTTC. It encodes CALGERGLLRDTGGYGHTNTDKLIF.

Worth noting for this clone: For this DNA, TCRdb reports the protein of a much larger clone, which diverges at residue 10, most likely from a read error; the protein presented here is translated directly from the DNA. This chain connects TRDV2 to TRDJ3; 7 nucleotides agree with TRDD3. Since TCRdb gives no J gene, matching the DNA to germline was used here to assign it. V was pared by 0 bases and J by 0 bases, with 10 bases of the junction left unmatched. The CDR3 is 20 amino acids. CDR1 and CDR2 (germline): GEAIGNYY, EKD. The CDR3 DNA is TGTGCCTGTGACACCGCGCTGGGGATATCCCGCTCCTGGGACACCCGACAGATGTTTTTC. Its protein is CACDTALGISRSWDTRQMFF.

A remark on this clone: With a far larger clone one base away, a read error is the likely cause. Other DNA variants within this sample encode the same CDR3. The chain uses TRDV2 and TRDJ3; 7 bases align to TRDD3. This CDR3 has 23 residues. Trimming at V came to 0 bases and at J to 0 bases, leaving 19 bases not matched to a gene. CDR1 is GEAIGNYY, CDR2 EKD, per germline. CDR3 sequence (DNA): TGTGCCTGTGACACCAAGGGTGGGGGAGCCCTTGTCCTCAGCTCCTGGGACACCCGACAGATGTTTTTC. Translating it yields CACDTKGGGALVLSSWDTRQMFF.

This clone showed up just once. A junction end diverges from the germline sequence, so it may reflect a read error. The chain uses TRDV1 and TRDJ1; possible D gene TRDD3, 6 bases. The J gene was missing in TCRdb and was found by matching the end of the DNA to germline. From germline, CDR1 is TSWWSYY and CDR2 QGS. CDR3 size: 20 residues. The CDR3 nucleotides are TGCTCTGGGGAACTACTATTCGCCTACGTTGTTCCGCAGTACACCGATAAACTCATCTTT. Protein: CSGELLFAYVVPQYTDKLIF.

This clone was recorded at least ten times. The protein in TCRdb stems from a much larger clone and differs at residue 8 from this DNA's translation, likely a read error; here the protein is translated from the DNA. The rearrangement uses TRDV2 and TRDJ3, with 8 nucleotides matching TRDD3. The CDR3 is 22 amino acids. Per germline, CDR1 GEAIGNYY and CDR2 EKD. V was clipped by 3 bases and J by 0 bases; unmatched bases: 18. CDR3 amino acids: CACDSGALTGGPSSWDTRQMFF. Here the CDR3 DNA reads TGTGCCTGTGACTCCGGCGCGCTTACTGGGGGCCCGAGCTCCTGGGACACCCGACAGATGTTTTTC.

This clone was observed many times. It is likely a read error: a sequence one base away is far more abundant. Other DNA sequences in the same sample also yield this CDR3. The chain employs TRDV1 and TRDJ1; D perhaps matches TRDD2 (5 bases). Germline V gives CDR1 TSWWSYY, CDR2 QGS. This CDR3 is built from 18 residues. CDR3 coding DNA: TGTGCTCTTGGGGAATATTTCCCTACGGAGCCCCGCACCGATAAGCTCATCTTT. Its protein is CALGEYFPTEPRTDKLIF.

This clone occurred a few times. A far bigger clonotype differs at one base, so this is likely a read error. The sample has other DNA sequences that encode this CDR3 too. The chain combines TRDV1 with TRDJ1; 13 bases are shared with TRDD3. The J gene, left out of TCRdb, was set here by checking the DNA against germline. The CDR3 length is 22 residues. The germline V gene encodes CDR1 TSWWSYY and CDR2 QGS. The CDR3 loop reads CALGEPTGITGGYAAGTDKLIF. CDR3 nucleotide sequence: TGTGCTCTCGGGGAACCTACGGGGATTACTGGGGGATACGCAGCGGGGACCGATAAACTCATCTTT.